This T cell receptor beta chain is from a study of T cell responses to AZD1222 COVID-19 vaccine. Clones were read by immunoSEQ multiplex PCR, and TCRdb kept only the in-frame ones, dropping some. The data contain 90,000 to 150,000 clones, approximately 92% of them singletons. The V and J ends lost 2 bases and 0 bases, in that order; junction bases with no gene match: 16. Germline CDR1 is KGHSH and CDR2 is LQKENI. The CDR3 is made up of 21 amino acids. The TCR comes from an adult who received the MenACWY meningococcal vaccine as a control. This rearrangement joins TRBV18 to TRBJ2-6, with 7 bases that match TRBD2. This sample comprised peripheral blood, obtained 28 days after the second dose of the MenACWY control vaccine. In nucleotides, the CDR3 is TGTGCCAGCTCACCATTATCTCAGCGGGGTTTGGGAATCTCTGGGGCCAACGTCCTGACTTTC. It is translated as CASSPLSQRGLGISGANVLTF.